This TCR beta chain is from a study of blood T cell repertoires in COVID-19. Study at large: Acute and convalescent COVID-19 samples came from the United States, Italy and Spain. Nucleic acid was either cDNA or gDNA, and it came from T cells, B-cell-depleted T cells, or PBMCs.

V lost 4 bases and J lost 1, with 4 bases in between. The CDR3 is 13 amino acids. Germline CDR1 reads SNHLY; CDR2 reads FYNNEI. Clones were sequenced by immunoSEQ multiplex PCR, and TCRdb holds only the in-frame ones, with some missing. The table has about 260,000 clones, about 87% seen once. The chain recombines TRBV2 with TRBJ2-2; D gene unclear. The sequencing sample was made of peripheral blood. The TCR comes from a man aged 55 to 70 who had recovered from COVID-19. This chain's CDR3 is CASSVMNTGELFF. The CDR3 DNA reads TGTGCCAGCAGTGTAATGAACACCGGGGAGCTGTTTTTT.